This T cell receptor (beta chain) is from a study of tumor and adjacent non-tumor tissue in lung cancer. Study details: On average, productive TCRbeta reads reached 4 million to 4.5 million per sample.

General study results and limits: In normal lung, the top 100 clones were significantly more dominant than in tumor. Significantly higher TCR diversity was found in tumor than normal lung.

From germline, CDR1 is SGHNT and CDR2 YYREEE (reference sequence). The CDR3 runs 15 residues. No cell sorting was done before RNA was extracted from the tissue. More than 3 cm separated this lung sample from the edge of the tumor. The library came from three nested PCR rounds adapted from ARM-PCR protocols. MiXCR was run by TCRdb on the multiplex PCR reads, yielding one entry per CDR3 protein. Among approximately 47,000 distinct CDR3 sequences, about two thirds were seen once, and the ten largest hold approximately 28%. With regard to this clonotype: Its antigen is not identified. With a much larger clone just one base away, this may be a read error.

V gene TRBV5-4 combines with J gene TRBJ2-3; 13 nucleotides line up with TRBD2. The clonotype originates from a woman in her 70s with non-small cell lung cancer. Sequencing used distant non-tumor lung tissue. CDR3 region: CANSWTSGSPDTQYF. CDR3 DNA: TGTGCCAACAGCTGGACTAGCGGGAGCCCGGATACGCAGTATTTT.